These T cell receptor beta chains were read from a single sample in a study of shared clonotypes between healthy human individuals. Method: immunoSEQ multiplex PCR; TCRdb's copy keeps in-frame clones and lacks some. This sample carries just over 2,000,000 clones, 95% of them seen once, and the ten largest clones take 0.1% to 0.15%. Sequences were obtained from naive CD4+ T cells sorted from blood. The receptors were gathered from a man aged 18 to 35 in good health. CDR3s include the opening cysteine and the closing phenylalanine or tryptophan. The order of the fields is J gene, clone size, D gene, V gene, CDR3 protein, CDR3 DNA. A D gene is named only where the DNA matches it firmly. Size is stated for part of the rows, as once, few or many counts, or as a class when the clone is expanded.

TRBJ1-3,-,-,TRBV15,CATSRPRASGSGNTIYF,TGTGCCACCAGCAGACCCAGGGCGTCCGGCTCTGGAAACACCATATATTTT
TRBJ1-4,-,-,TRBV27,CATSPTPGAREKLFF,TGTGCCACTTCTCCAACCCCAGGGGCGCGAGAAAAACTGTTTTTT
TRBJ2-5,-,TRBD2,TRBV7-9,CASSRASGQETQYF,TGTGCCAGCAGCCGCGCTAGCGGCCAAGAGACCCAGTACTTC
TRBJ2-7,-,TRBD1,TRBV6-1,CASTSGTGGLGEQYF,TGTGCCAGCACTTCCGGGACAGGGGGCTTGGGCGAGCAGTACTTC
TRBJ1-4,-,-,TRBV7-9,CASSLGDGDNEKLFF,TGTGCCAGCAGCTTAGGGGACGGGGATAATGAAAAACTGTTTTTT
TRBJ2-7,-,TRBD1,TRBV9,CASSALGQGRNEQYF,TGTGCCAGCAGCGCATTGGGACAGGGGAGGAACGAGCAGTACTTC
TRBJ2-7,-,TRBD1,TRBV7-8,CASSIGQVYEQYF,TGTGCCAGCAGCATCGGACAGGTCTACGAGCAGTACTTC
TRBJ1-5,-,-,TRBV30,CASGLPMEPQHF,TGTGCCTCGGGACTCCCTATGGAGCCCCAGCATTTT
TRBJ2-7,-,TRBD2,TRBV11-2,CASSSAPLAGAYEQYF,TGTGCCAGCAGCTCGGCCCCGCTAGCGGGGGCCTACGAGCAGTACTTC
TRBJ2-5,-,-,TRBV18,CASSPVNQETQYF,TGTGCCAGCTCACCAGTGAACCAAGAGACCCAGTACTTC
TRBJ2-3,-,TRBD2,TRBV6-1,CASSEPGLAGGEDTQYF,TGTGCCAGCAGTGAACCCGGACTAGCGGGAGGTGAAGATACGCAGTATTTT
TRBJ2-4,-,-,TRBV10-3,CAISSLAKNIQYF,TGTGCCATCAGTAGTTTAGCCAAAAACATTCAGTACTTC
TRBJ2-2,-,TRBD2,TRBV15,CATSSLGGTSGSTGELFF,TGTGCCACCAGCAGCTTAGGGGGGACTAGCGGGAGTACCGGGGAGCTGTTTTTT
TRBJ1-3,-,-,TRBV7-9,CASSRQDQGNTIYF,TGTGCCAGCAGCCGACAGGACCAGGGAAACACCATATATTTT
TRBJ2-7,-,-,TRBV6-6,CASSYDDAGSYEQYF,TGTGCCAGCAGTTACGACGACGCAGGCTCCTACGAGCAGTACTTC
TRBJ1-5,-,-,TRBV28,CASSIPPIQPQHF,TGTGCCAGCAGCATCCCACCGATTCAGCCCCAGCATTTT
TRBJ2-7,-,-,TRBV27,CASGGTPTYEQYF,TGTGCCAGCGGGGGGACACCGACCTACGAGCAGTACTTC
TRBJ2-4,-,-,TRBV6-1,CASSDPPLAKNIQYF,TGTGCCAGCAGTGACCCTCCTCTAGCCAAAAACATTCAGTACTTC
TRBJ1-3,-,-,TRBV10-1,CASVRRGSGNTIYF,TGCGCCAGCGTCCGGAGGGGCTCCGGAAACACCATATATTTT
TRBJ2-1,-,-,TRBV2,CASSEMGRPYDEQFF,TGTGCCAGCAGTGAAATGGGCCGCCCATACGATGAGCAGTTCTTC
TRBJ1-2,-,-,TRBV4-2,CASSQDPQLYYGYTF,TGTGCCAGCAGCCAAGATCCACAGCTTTACTATGGCTACACCTTC
TRBJ2-7,-,-,TRBV30,CAWSARQAYEQYF,TGTGCCTGGAGTGCCCGACAGGCCTACGAGCAGTACTTC
TRBJ1-1,-,-,TRBV4-1,CASTRVSVSTGNKNTEAFF,TGCGCCAGCACTCGCGTTTCGGTTAGTACGGGGAATAAGAACACTGAAGCTTTCTTT
TRBJ2-1,-,TRBD2,TRBV6-1,CASSVGLAAYNEQFF,TGTGCCAGCAGTGTGGGACTAGCGGCCTACAATGAGCAGTTCTTC
TRBJ2-7,-,-,TRBV29-1,CSVVTAYEQYF,TGCAGCGTGGTCACAGCCTACGAGCAGTACTTC
TRBJ1-3,-,-,TRBV5-6,CASREQGGGNTIYF,TGTGCCAGCAGAGAACAGGGAGGCGGAAACACCATATATTTT
TRBJ1-4,-,-,TRBV5-4,CASSLGRNEKLFF,TGTGCCAGCAGCTTGGGTAGAAATGAAAAACTGTTTTTT
TRBJ2-5,-,TRBD2,TRBV4-2,CASSPLAGVETQYF,TGTGCCAGCAGCCCCTTAGCGGGGGTAGAGACCCAGTACTTC
TRBJ2-1,-,-,TRBV6-5,CASSQLQEQFF,TGTGCCAGCAGCCAACTCCAGGAGCAGTTCTTC
TRBJ2-6,-,TRBD1,TRBV27,CATAGGTGLRSGANVLTF,TGTGCCACCGCCGGAGGGACAGGGCTACGCTCTGGGGCCAACGTCCTGACTTTC
TRBJ2-2,-,-,TRBV7-3,CASSQQGNTGELFF,TGTGCCAGCAGCCAACAGGGTAACACCGGGGAGCTGTTTTTT
TRBJ2-3,-,-,TRBV14,CASSQRFTVSTDTQYF,TGTGCCAGCAGCCAACGGTTTACAGTTAGCACAGATACGCAGTATTTT
TRBJ1-5,-,TRBD1,TRBV2,CASNRGPNQPQHF,TGTGCCAGCAACAGGGGTCCCAATCAGCCCCAGCATTTT
TRBJ1-1,-,-,TRBV30,CAWSPTDTEAFF,TGTGCCTGGAGCCCCACGGACACTGAAGCTTTCTTT
TRBJ2-5,-,TRBD2,TRBV4-1,CASSPGGLAGETQYF,TGCGCCAGCAGCCCCGGGGGGCTAGCGGGAGAGACCCAGTACTTC
TRBJ1-3,-,-,TRBV5-1,CASSQRTDSGNTIYF,TGCGCCAGCAGCCAACGGACGGACTCTGGAAACACCATATATTTT
TRBJ1-1,-,-,TRBV10-3,CAISEYGGGTEAFF,TGTGCCATCAGTGAGTATGGGGGGGGCACTGAAGCTTTCTTT
TRBJ1-4,-,-,TRBV5-1,CASSLQSNEKLFF,TGCGCCAGCAGTCTCCAGAGTAATGAAAAACTGTTTTTT
TRBJ2-5,-,TRBD1,TRBV19,CASSTGIPGTARQETQYF,TGTGCCAGTAGTACGGGGATACCCGGGACAGCAAGACAAGAGACCCAGTACTTC
TRBJ1-5,many,-,TRBV29-1,CSVGEGYSNQPQHF,TGCAGCGTTGGTGAGGGGTACAGCAATCAGCCCCAGCATTTT
TRBJ1-5,-,-,TRBV7-2,CASSLITGADNQPQHF,TGTGCCAGCAGCCTGATAACGGGCGCGGACAATCAGCCCCAGCATTTT
TRBJ2-7,-,-,TRBV5-1,CASSLEGHKAPDPYF,TGCGCCAGCAGCTTGGAAGGTCATAAAGCCCCCGATCCGTACTTC
TRBJ1-1,-,-,TRBV5-1,CASSSLSSAEAFF,TGCGCCAGCAGTTCGTTATCTTCCGCTGAAGCTTTCTTT
TRBJ1-1,-,TRBD1,TRBV28,CASRDWDRGAEAFF,TGTGCCAGCAGAGATTGGGACAGGGGCGCTGAAGCTTTCTTT
TRBJ2-7,-,-,TRBV5-6,CASSLRYYEQYF,TGTGCCAGCAGCTTAAGGTACTACGAGCAGTACTTC
TRBJ2-4,-,TRBD2,TRBV18,CASSPPVGGEAKNIQYF,TGTGCCAGCTCACCACCGGTGGGAGGGGAGGCCAAAAACATTCAGTACTTC
TRBJ1-3,-,TRBD1,TRBV6-5,CASSQHRGKGNTIYF,TGTGCCAGCAGCCAACACAGGGGGAAGGGAAACACCATATATTTT
TRBJ2-3,-,-,TRBV5-1,CASLLEGGPRNF,TGCGCCAGTCTATTGGAAGGGGGACCGAGGAATTTT
TRBJ1-2,once,-,TRBV28,CASSLKAQTGGYTF,TGTGCCAGCAGTTTGAAGGCCCAAACGGGTGGCTACACCTTC
TRBJ2-5,-,TRBD2,TRBV7-2,CASSLGGGAETQYF,TGTGCCAGCAGCTTAGGCGGGGGGGCGGAGACCCAGTACTTC
TRBJ2-2,once,-,TRBV10-3,CAIRLQGNTGELFF,TGTGCCATCAGATTACAGGGGAACACCGGGGAGCTGTTTTTT
TRBJ2-1,-,TRBD2,TRBV5-1,CASSLEGTSMNEQFF,TGCGCCAGCAGCTTGGAGGGGACTAGCATGAATGAGCAGTTCTTC
TRBJ1-1,-,TRBD1,TRBV9,CASSEGTANTEAFF,TGTGCCAGCAGCGAGGGGACAGCGAACACTGAAGCTTTCTTT
TRBJ2-1,-,-,TRBV10-3,CAISEGGSEQFF,TGTGCCATCAGTGAGGGGGGTAGTGAGCAGTTCTTC